This T cell receptor (beta chain) stems from a study of cytomegalovirus exposure and HLA in healthy donors. PCR amplification relied on 60 Vbeta primers (plus 13 Jbeta primers). Sequencing was performed with immunoSEQ multiplex PCR; in TCRdb, only in-frame clones are kept and a portion is missing. The sample lists some 150,000 clones, around 72% occurring once. Germline V gene sequence: CDR1 MNHNS, CDR2 SASEGT. V shed 6 bases and J 3 bases; nucleotides not matched to a gene: 5. This CDR3 is built from 13 residues. The sequencing input was PBMCs. J is TRBJ2-7 and V is TRBV6-1, with TRBD1 identical over 7 bases. The receptor was isolated from a man aged 45-65 years in good health and CMV-seropositive. The CDR3 loop reads CASRLGTVYEQYF. CDR3 bases: TGTGCCAGCAGGTTAGGGACAGTCTACGAGCAGTACTTC.